This T cell receptor beta chain was obtained from a study of shared clonotypes between healthy human individuals. Findings and caveats of the study: What limited the represented genetic and exposure-history diversity was the small number of donors.

CDR3 length: 14 amino acids. Between the trimmed V and J ends, which lost 3 bases and 4 bases, there was a span of 13 bases. The germline V gene encodes CDR1 MDHEN and CDR2 SYDVKM. Positively selected for CCR7, the CD45RO-negative cells used as naive CD8 cells excluded terminally differentiated effector memory CD45RA+ cells. Notes on this clone: Antigen: not known.

Measured with immunoSEQ multiplex PCR; TCRdb has only the in-frame clones, and not every one. Here the sample spans some 1,900,000 clones, over 85% being singletons. The sequence derives from a man between 18 and 35 years old in good health. The sequenced sample was naive CD8+ T cells sorted from blood. The chain employs TRBV28 and TRBJ2-7; possible D gene TRBD1, 6 bases. In DNA, the CDR3 is TGTGCCAGCAGTTTTAGGGGGATGCGGTACGAGCAGTACTTC. It translates to CASSFRGMRYEQYF.